This T cell receptor (beta chain) was identified during a study of Tregs in tolerant kidney transplant recipients. For this clone: As yet, its antigen is unknown.

TCRdb's copy holds only in-frame clones and misses some; the assay was immunoSEQ multiplex PCR. Counted here are about 78,000 clones, under 95% occurring once; the ten biggest clones make up 0.34%. The junction had 5 bases not matched to a gene; V was cut back by 5 bases and J by 3 bases. Germline loops: CDR1 MDHEN, CDR2 SYDVKM. The CDR3 totals 16 residues. Study results and limitations: Donor-specific Treg expansion exceeded global Treg expansion in tolerant patients, suggesting antigen drive. Biological reproducibility was not directly addressed in this study. For some patients, primers changed over time, blocking nucleotide-level comparison.

Unstimulated regulatory T cells (CD4+CD25+CD127-), CD4+CD25- non-regulatory cells, CD4 and CD8 cells were FACS-sorted from thawed PBMCs. The V gene is TRBV28, the J gene TRBJ2-1; 12 bases are a match to TRBD2. The sample consisted of Tregs from blood, taken before the transplant. This receptor was identified in a human donor who received a combined kidney and bone marrow transplant. The CDR3 region is CASSRMTSGSYNEQFF. The CDR3 nucleotides read TGTGCCAGCAGTCGAATGACTAGCGGGAGCTACAATGAGCAGTTCTTC. The whole variable domain, filled in from reference TRBV28 and TRBJ2-1, reads DVKVTQSSRYLVKRTGEKVFLECVQDMDHENMFWYRQDPGLGLRLIYFSYDVKMKEKGDIPEGYSVSREKKERFSLILESASTNQTSMYLCASSRMTSGSYNEQFFGPGTRLTVL.